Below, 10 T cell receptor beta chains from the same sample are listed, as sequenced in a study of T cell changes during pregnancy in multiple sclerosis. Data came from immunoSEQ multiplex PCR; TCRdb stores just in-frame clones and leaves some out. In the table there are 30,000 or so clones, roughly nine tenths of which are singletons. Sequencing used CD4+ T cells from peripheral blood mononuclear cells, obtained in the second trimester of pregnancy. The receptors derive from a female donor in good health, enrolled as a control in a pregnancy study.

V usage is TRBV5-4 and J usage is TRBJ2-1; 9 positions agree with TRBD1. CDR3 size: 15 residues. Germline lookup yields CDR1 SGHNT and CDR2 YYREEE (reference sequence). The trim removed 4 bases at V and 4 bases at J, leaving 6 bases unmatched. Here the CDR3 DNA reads TGTGCCAGCAGCCCGGGACAGGGTTTATACAATGAGCAGTTCTTC. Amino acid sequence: CASSPGQGLYNEQFF.

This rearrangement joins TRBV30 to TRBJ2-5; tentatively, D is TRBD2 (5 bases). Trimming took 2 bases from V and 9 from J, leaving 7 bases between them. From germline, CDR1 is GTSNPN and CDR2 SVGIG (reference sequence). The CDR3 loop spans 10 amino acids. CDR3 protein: CAWSPRAQYF. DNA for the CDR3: TGTGCCTGGAGTCCGAGGGCCCAGTACTTC.

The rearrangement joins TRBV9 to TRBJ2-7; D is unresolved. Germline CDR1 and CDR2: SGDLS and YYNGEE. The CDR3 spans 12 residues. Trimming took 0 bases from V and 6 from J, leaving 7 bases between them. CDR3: CASSVEGGEQYF. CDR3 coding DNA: TGTGCCAGCAGCGTAGAAGGCGGCGAGCAGTACTTC.

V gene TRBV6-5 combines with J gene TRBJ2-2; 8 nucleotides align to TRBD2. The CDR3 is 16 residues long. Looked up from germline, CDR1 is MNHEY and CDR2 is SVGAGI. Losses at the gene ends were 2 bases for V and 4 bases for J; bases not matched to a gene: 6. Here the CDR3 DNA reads TGTGCCAGCAGTTACCCTGTGGCGGGAGGCACCGGGGAGCTGTTTTTT. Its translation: CASSYPVAGGTGELFF.

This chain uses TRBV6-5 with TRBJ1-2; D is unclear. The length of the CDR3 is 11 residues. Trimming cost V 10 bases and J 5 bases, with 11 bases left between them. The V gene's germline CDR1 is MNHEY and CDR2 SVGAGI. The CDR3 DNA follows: TGTGCCACACAAGCGATATATGGCTACACCTTC. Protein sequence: CATQAIYGYTF.

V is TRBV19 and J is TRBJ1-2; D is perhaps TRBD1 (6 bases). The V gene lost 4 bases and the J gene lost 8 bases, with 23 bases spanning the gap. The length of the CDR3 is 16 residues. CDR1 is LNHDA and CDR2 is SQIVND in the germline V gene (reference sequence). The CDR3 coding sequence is TGTGCCAGTAGTACGACTTCCGGGACACAAAAAAGGGGCTACACCTTC. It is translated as CASSTTSGTQKRGYTF.

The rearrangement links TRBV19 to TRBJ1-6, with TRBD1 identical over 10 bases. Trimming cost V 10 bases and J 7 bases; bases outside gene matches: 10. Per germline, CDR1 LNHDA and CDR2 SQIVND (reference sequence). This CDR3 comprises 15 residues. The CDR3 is CATTRDRGINSPLHF. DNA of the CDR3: TGTGCCACCACCCGGGACAGGGGAATAAATTCACCCCTCCACTTT.

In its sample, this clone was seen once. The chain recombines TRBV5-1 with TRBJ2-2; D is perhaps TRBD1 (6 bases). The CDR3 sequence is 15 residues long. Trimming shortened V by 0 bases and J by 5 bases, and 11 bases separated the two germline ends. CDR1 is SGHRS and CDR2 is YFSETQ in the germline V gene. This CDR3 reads CASSLDRVRTGELFF. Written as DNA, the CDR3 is TGCGCCAGCAGCTTGGACAGGGTTCGAACCGGGGAGCTGTTTTTT.

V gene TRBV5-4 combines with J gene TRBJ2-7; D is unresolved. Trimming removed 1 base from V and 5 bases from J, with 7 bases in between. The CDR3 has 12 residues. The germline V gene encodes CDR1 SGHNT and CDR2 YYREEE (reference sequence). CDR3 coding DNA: TGTGCCAGCAGCTTGAGCCCTCACGAGCAGTACTTC. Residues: CASSLSPHEQYF.

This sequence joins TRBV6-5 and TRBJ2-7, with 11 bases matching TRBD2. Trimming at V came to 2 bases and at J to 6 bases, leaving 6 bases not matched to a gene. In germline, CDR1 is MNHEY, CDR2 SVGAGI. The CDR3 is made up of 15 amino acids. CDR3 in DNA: TGTGCCAGCAGTTACGAACTTGGGACTAGCGGCGAGCAGTACTTC. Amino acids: CASSYELGTSGEQYF.